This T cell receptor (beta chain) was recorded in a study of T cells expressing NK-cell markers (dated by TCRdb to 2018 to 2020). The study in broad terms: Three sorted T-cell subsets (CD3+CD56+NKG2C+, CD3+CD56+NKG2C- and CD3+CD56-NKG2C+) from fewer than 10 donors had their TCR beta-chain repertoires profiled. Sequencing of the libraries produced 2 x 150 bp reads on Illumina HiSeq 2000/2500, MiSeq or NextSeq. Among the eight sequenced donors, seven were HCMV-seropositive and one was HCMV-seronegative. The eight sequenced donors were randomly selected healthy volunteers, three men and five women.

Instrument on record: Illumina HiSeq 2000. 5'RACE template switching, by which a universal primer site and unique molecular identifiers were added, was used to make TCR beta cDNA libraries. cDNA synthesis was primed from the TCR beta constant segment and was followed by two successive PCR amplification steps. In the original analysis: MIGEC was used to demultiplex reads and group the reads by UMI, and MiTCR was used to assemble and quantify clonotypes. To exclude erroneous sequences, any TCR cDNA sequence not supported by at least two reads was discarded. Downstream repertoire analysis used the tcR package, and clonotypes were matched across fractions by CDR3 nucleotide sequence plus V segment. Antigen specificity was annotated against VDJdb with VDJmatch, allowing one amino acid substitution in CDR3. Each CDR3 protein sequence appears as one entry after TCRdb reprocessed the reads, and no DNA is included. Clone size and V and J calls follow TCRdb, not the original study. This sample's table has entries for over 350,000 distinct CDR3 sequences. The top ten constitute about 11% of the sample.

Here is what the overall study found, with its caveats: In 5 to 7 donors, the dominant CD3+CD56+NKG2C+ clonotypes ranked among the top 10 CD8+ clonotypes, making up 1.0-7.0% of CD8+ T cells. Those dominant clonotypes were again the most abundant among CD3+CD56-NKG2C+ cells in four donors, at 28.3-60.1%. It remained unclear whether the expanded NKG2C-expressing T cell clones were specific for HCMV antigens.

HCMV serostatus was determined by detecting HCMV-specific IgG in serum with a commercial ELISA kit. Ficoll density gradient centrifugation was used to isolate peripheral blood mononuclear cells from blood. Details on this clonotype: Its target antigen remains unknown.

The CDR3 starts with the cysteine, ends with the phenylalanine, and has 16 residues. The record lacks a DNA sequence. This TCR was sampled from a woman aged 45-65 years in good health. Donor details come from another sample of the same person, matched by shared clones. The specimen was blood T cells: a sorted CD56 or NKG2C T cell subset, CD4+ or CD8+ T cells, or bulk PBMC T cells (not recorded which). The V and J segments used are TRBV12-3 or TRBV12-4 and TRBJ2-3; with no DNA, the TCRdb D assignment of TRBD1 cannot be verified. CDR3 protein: CASSPSGQPSTDTQYF.